This entry features one T cell receptor beta chain sequence. Its antigen remains unknown. Data came from immunoSEQ multiplex PCR; TCRdb stores just in-frame clones and leaves some out. The data show approximately 500,000 clones, around 90% seen once. The data derive from a study of Ad26.COV2.S vaccination and SARS-CoV-2 variants. Broader study findings: Following vaccination, spike-specific CD8+ and CD4+ T cell responses reportedly exhibited substantial breadth.

The germline V and J ends were trimmed by 6 bases and 6 bases, with 13 bases remaining between them. CDR1 KGHDR and CDR2 SFDVKD come from the germline V gene. The CDR3 is 13 residues long. Treatment reported: some 19 received Ad26.COV2.S at low or high dose, single or two shots; 5 received placebo; per-sample allocation not given. Vaccine and placebo recipients were sampled on day 63 after the first injection. The individual, an adult aged 18-55 years, was a donor in Boston. The starting material was peripheral blood, obtained in a trial of Ad26.COV2.S vaccine versus placebo. This chain connects TRBV24-1 to TRBJ2-5, with D perhaps matching TRBD1 or TRBD2 (5 bases each). The sequence derives from a person aged 18-65 years who received the Ad26.COV2.S COVID-19 vaccine or a placebo. CDR3 region: CATSSGAIKTQYF. The CDR3 DNA sequence: TGTGCCACCAGTTCCGGGGCAATAAAGACCCAGTACTTC.